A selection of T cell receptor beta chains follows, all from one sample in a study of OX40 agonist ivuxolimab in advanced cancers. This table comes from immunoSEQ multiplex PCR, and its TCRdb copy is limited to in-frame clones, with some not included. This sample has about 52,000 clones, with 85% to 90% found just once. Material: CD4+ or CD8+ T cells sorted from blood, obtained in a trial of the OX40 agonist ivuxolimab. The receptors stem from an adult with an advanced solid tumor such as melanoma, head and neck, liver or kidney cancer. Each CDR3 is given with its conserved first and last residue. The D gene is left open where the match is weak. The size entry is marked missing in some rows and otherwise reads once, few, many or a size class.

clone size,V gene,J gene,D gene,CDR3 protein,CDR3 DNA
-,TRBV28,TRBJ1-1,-,CASSLAQMNTEVFF,TGTGCCAGCAGTTTAGCACAGATGAACACTGAAGTTTTCTTT
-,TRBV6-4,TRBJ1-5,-,CASSERYSRDKQPQHF,TGTGCCAGCAGTGAACGATATAGCAGGGATAAACAGCCCCAGCATTTT
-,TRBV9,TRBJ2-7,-,CASSAGFNSYEQYF,TGTGCCAGCAGCGCCGGATTTAACTCCTACGAGCAGTACTTC
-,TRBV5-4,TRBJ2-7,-,CASRNRSRYYYEQYF,TGTGCCAGCAGGAACAGATCCAGATATTACTACGAGCAGTACTTC
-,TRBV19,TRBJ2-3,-,CASSRISDTQYF,TGTGCCAGTAGTAGGATCTCAGATACGCAGTATTTT
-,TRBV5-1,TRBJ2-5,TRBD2,CASSLEFSGGTRETQYF,TGCGCCAGCAGCTTGGAGTTTAGCGGGGGCACAAGGGAGACCCAGTACTTC
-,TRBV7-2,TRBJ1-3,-,CASSQGISGNTIYF,TGTGCCAGCAGCCAAGGGATTTCTGGAAACACCATATATTTT
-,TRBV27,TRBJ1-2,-,CASSPSTDFYGYTF,TGTGCCAGCAGTCCTAGTACAGATTTCTATGGCTACACCTTC
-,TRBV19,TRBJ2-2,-,CASSIITYTGELFF,TGTGCCAGTAGTATCATCACCTACACCGGGGAGCTGTTTTTT
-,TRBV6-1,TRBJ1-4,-,CASSEALRQGYWEKLFF,TGTGCCAGCAGTGAAGCGCTTCGTCAGGGGTATTGGGAAAAACTGTTTTTT
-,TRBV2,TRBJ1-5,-,CASSVGIDSDSNQPQHF,TGTGCCAGCAGCGTGGGTATAGACAGTGATAGCAATCAGCCCCAGCATTTT
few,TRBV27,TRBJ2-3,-,CASSFRAETDTQYF,TGTGCCAGCAGTTTTAGGGCAGAAACAGATACGCAGTATTTT
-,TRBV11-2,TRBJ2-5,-,CASSFAGQETQYF,TGTGCCAGCAGCTTCGCGGGCCAAGAGACCCAGTACTTC
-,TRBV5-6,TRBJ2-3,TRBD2,CASSPPRSAGEHTDTQYF,TGTGCCAGCAGCCCGCCGAGGTCGGCGGGGGAACACACAGATACGCAGTATTTT
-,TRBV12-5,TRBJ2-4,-,CASGLDLRENIQYF,TGTGCTAGTGGTTTGGACCTTCGGGAAAACATTCAGTACTTC
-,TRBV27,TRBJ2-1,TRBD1,CASSWNRGGHEQFF,TGTGCCAGCAGTTGGAACAGGGGCGGGCATGAGCAGTTCTTC
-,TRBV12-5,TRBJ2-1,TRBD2,CASGLFQRGGLYLGLFAHEQFF,TGTGCTAGTGGTTTGTTCCAGCGGGGGGGCCTGTACTTAGGACTGTTTGCACATGAGCAGTTCTTC
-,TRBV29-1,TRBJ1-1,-,CSVEAQGIPNTEAFF,TGCAGCGTTGAGGCACAGGGCATCCCGAACACTGAAGCTTTCTTT
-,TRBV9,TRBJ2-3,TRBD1,CASSWTGDTDTQYF,TGTGCCAGCAGTTGGACAGGGGATACAGATACGCAGTATTTT
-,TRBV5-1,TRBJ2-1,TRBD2,CASSLMGGSYNEQFF,TGCGCCAGCAGCTTGATGGGGGGGTCCTACAATGAGCAGTTCTTC
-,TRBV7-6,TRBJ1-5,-,CASSLLERQPQHF,TGTGCCAGCAGCTTGCTGGAGAGACAGCCCCAGCATTTT
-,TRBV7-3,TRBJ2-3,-,CASSGDSGILTDTQYF,TGTGCCAGCAGCGGGGACTCGGGGATCCTAACAGATACGCAGTATTTT
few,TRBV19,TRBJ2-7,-,CASKTGPASYEQYF,TGTGCCAGTAAGACGGGGCCTGCCTCCTACGAGCAGTACTTC
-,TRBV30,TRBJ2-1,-,CAWTRVYNEQFF,TGTGCCTGGACCAGGGTGTACAATGAGCAGTTCTTC
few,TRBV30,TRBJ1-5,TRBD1,CAWSATGGYQPQHF,TGTGCCTGGAGTGCGACAGGGGGCTATCAGCCCCAGCATTTT
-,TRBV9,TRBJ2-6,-,CASSASSGANVLTF,TGTGCCAGCAGCGCCTCCTCTGGGGCCAACGTCCTGACTTTC
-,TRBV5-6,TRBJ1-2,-,CASSLPAAGGYTF,TGTGCCAGCAGCTTACCGGCGGCCGGAGGCTACACCTTC
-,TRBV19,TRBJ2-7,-,CASSTADEQYF,TGTGCCAGTAGTACCGCAGACGAGCAGTACTTC
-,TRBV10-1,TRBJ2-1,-,CASSDRILGTSEQFF,TGCGCCAGCAGTGATAGGATTTTGGGAACGAGTGAGCAGTTCTTC
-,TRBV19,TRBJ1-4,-,CASSRRHTPSTNEKLFF,TGTGCCAGTAGCAGGAGACACACGCCTTCAACTAATGAAAAACTGTTTTTT
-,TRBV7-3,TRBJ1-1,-,CASSRNHGGEAFF,TGTGCCAGCAGCCGAAATCACGGCGGTGAAGCTTTCTTT
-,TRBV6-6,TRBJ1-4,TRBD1,CASSRPVDRVKEKLFF,TGTGCCAGCAGCCGACCCGTGGACAGGGTGAAGGAAAAACTGTTTTTT
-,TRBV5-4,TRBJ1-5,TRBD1,CASSLAGGEWPQHF,TGTGCCAGCAGCTTGGCAGGGGGAGAATGGCCCCAGCATTTT
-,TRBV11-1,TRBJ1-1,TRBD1,CASSSLGQGNTEAFF,TGTGCCAGCAGCTCTTTAGGACAGGGAAACACTGAAGCTTTCTTT